Each of the 2 T cell receptor beta chains below was sequenced from the same sample in a study of T cells in tumors after PD-1 blockade. The method was immunoSEQ multiplex PCR; TCRdb's version includes in-frame clones alone and lacks a portion of them. The sample carries about 3,800 clones, around 62% recorded once. The sample here was tumor tissue, taken after anti-PD-1 treatment. The receptors were gathered from a human donor with cutaneous squamous cell carcinoma.

There are a few counts of this clone. This chain uses TRBV12-3 or TRBV12-4 with TRBJ2-1; D perhaps matches TRBD2 (6 bases). The CDR3 extends over 12 amino acids. V lost 8 bases to trimming and J lost 7 bases, with 12 bases between them. The CDR3 sequence is CASGPGRNEQFF. CDR3 nucleotides: TGTGCCAGCGGCCCCGGGAGAAATGAGCAGTTCTTC.

The chain combines TRBV24-1 with TRBJ1-2; 8 bases are shared with TRBD1. Losses at the gene ends were 1 base for V and 5 bases for J; bases not matched to a gene: 5. The V gene's germline CDR1 is KGHDR and CDR2 SFDVKD. The CDR3 consists of 15 residues. The CDR3 here is CATSDFRGQAYGYTF. CDR3 sequence (DNA): TGTGCCACCAGTGATTTCCGGGGACAGGCATATGGCTACACCTTC.